This TCR beta chain originates from a study of blood T cell repertoires in COVID-19. The CDR3 has 14 residues. Unmatched junction bases numbered 4, after V lost 1 base and J lost 8 bases. The germline V gene encodes CDR1 MNHNS and CDR2 SASEGT. Profiling relied on immunoSEQ multiplex PCR, and the TCRdb table lists in-frame clones only, not all of them. The sample has 40,000 to 50,000 clones, around 90% seen once; the top ten hold over 7.5%. The specimen was peripheral blood. The chain carries TRBV6-1 and TRBJ1-1; 10 bases match TRBD1. This TCR came from a man between 45 and 60 years old with active COVID-19. The CDR3 sequence: CASSEEPGQGEAFF. DNA for the CDR3: TGTGCCAGCAGTGAAGAACCGGGACAGGGGGAAGCTTTCTTT.